A single T cell receptor (beta chain) is shown here with its context. The antigen remains unidentified. Only in-frame clones appear in the TCRdb table, and some are missing; sequencing was by immunoSEQ multiplex PCR. The sample has approximately 180,000 clones; 70% to 90% are singletons. The data stem from a study of T cell responses to AZD1222 COVID-19 vaccine. The V gene lost 1 base and the J gene lost 2 bases, with 12 bases spanning the gap. This CDR3 region has 15 residues. The V gene's germline CDR1 is LNHNV and CDR2 YYDKDF (reference sequence). The study's findings and limits: Per reports, nearly half of all spike-specific TCRs target regions that are unmutated in variants.

This clonotype originated in an adult in good health. This specimen was peripheral blood, taken on day 0 of AZD1222 vaccination. The chain couples TRBV15 to TRBJ2-7; D is possibly TRBD1 (6 bases). CDR3 DNA sequence: TGTGCCACCAGCAGAGGGCAGGGGCCGGCCTACGAGCAGTACTTC. It encodes CATSRGQGPAYEQYF.